These 14 T cell receptor beta chains originate from one sample sequenced in a study of cytomegalovirus exposure and HLA in healthy donors. The PCR used 60 Vbeta and 13 Jbeta primers. Repertoires were generated with immunoSEQ multiplex PCR, while TCRdb's copy carries only in-frame clones and drops some. The table includes some 150,000 clones, roughly 80% detected once. Source material: PBMCs. Source of these receptors: a male donor in good health and CMV-seronegative.

In nucleotides, the CDR3 is TGTGCCAGCAGCTCCTATACGTTGAGCTCCTACAATGAGCAGTTCTTC. Residues: CASSSYTLSSYNEQFF. This chain uses TRBV7-9 with TRBJ2-1; D not certain. The CDR3 extends over 16 amino acids. V lost 4 bases to trimming and J lost 0 bases, with 13 bases between them. The germline V gene has CDR1 SEHNR and CDR2 FQNEAQ (reference sequence).

The rearrangement links TRBV29-1 to TRBJ2-5; 9 nucleotides align to TRBD1. The J call may be incorrect, as the DNA end agrees better with TRBJ2-7. Germline V gives CDR1 SQVTM, CDR2 ANQGSEA. This CDR3 is built from 12 residues. Written as DNA, the CDR3 is TGCAGCGGTACAGGGGGCGGGGACGAGCAGTACTTC. Residues: CSGTGGGDEQYF.

This CDR3 is CASMVGQGNQPQHF. As DNA, the CDR3 is TGTGCCAGCATGGTGGGTCAGGGCAATCAGCCCCAGCATTTT. The rearrangement links TRBV2 to TRBJ1-5, with D hard to call. Per germline, CDR1 SNHLY and CDR2 FYNNEI. CDR3 length: 14 residues. Trimming stripped 7 bases from V and 2 bases from J, with 12 bases between.

This chain links TRBV5-4 with TRBJ1-4; 7 bases map to TRBD1. The CDR3 loop spans 16 amino acids. V was pared by 2 bases and J by 7 bases, with 11 bases of the junction left unmatched. Germline V gene sequence: CDR1 SGHNT, CDR2 YYREEE (reference sequence). The CDR3 DNA reads as TGTGCCAGCAGCTTTTATGACAGGGCCCAGAGTGAAAAACTGTTTTTT. Protein sequence: CASSFYDRAQSEKLFF.

This chain connects TRBV5-5 to TRBJ1-5, with D possibly matching TRBD1 (5 bases). Trimming stripped 3 bases from V and 4 bases from J, with 20 bases between. This CDR3 has 17 residues. Germline-derived CDR1 and CDR2 are SGHKS and YYEKEE (reference sequence). CDR3 protein: CASSSLSGGVGNQPQHF. The CDR3 DNA reads as TGTGCCAGCAGCTCCCTCTCGGGAGGGGTGGGGAATCAGCCCCAGCATTTT.

Note on this clone: No DNA is shown, since the ends of the CDR3 on it are uncertain; the CDR3 is the one TCRdb lists. The CDR3: CASSTHVAGGIWDTQYF. The V and J genes are TRBV21-1 and TRBJ2-3; TRBD1, the D gene given by the table, was not confirmed from the DNA. TRBV21-1 represents a pseudogene. The CDR3 is made up of 17 amino acids, end residues included.

V is TRBV2 and J is TRBJ2-7; no definite D call. Trimming removed 6 bases from V and 4 bases from J, with 4 bases in between. CDR1 SNHLY and CDR2 FYNNEI come from the germline V gene. The CDR3 has 10 amino acids. CDR3 protein: CASRAYEQYF. In DNA, the CDR3 is TGTGCCAGCAGAGCGTACGAGCAGTACTTC.

The gene calls are TRBV27 and TRBJ2-6; 9 positions agree with TRBD1. The CDR3 consists of 18 residues. With V trimmed by 5 bases and J by 4 bases, 12 bases remained unmatched. Germline lookup yields CDR1 MNHEY and CDR2 SMNVEV (reference sequence). The CDR3 nucleotides read TGTGCCAGCAGTCCAGGACAGGGGTTACCACTGGGGGCCAACGTCCTGACTTTC. Amino acids: CASSPGQGLPLGANVLTF.

The V and J genes are TRBV28 and TRBJ2-3; 7 bases agree with TRBD2. V gave up 1 base and J gave up 6 bases; unmatched junction bases: 10. Germline CDR1 is MDHEN and CDR2 is SYDVKM. This CDR3 region has 16 residues. CDR3 sequence: CASSLFGGSSFDTQYF. DNA of the CDR3: TGTGCCAGCAGTTTATTCGGCGGGAGTTCGTTTGATACGCAGTATTTT.

CDR3 protein: CASSPDRGPYNEQFF. In DNA, the CDR3 is TGTGCCAGCAGTCCCGACAGGGGGCCATACAATGAGCAGTTCTTC. This chain joins TRBV27 and TRBJ2-1; 10 bases line up with TRBD1. V lost 5 bases and J lost 4; bases outside the gene matches: 5. Germline V CDR1 and CDR2: MNHEY, SMNVEV (reference sequence). CDR3 length: 15 amino acids.

The CDR3 DNA is TGTGCCAGCAGGAAACAGGGTCACGGCTACACCTTC. Encoded protein: CASRKQGHGYTF. The gene calls are TRBV27 and TRBJ1-2; D possibly corresponds to TRBD1 (6 bases). V gave up 6 bases and J gave up 8 bases, with 13 bases separating them. CDR3 length equals 12 residues. The germline CDR1 and CDR2 sequences are MNHEY and SMNVEV (reference sequence).

This chain uses TRBV10-1 with TRBJ2-7, with TRBD1 matching 11 bases. Germline V CDR1 and CDR2: WNHNN, SYGVQD (reference sequence). J gave up 7 bases and V 2 bases, and 4 bases lay outside the gene matches. The CDR3 is 14 residues long. The CDR3 loop is CASSEGQGAGEQYF. The CDR3 DNA reads TGCGCCAGCAGTGAGGGACAGGGGGCAGGAGAGCAGTACTTC.

V gene TRBV5-6 combines with J gene TRBJ2-1; D is possibly TRBD1 (6 bases). The CDR3 has 12 residues. V lost 4 bases to trimming and J lost 5 bases, with 7 bases between them. The germline V gene encodes CDR1 SGHDT and CDR2 YYEEEE. The DNA for the CDR3 is TGTGCCAGCAGCAGGACAGACAATGAGCAGTTCTTC. The encoded protein is CASSRTDNEQFF.

This clone was picked up a small number of times. The chain employs TRBV5-1 and TRBJ1-2; D is ambiguous. V lost 5 bases, J lost 2 bases, and 10 bases lay in between. Looked up from germline, CDR1 is SGHRS and CDR2 is YFSETQ. The CDR3 extends over 13 amino acids. The CDR3 here is CASRTGKNYGYTF. The CDR3 nucleotides are TGCGCCAGCAGAACCGGGAAGAACTATGGCTACACCTTC.